A single sample is the source of the 25 T cell receptor beta chains below, sequenced in a study of T cell responses to AZD1222 COVID-19 vaccine. Some clones are missing from TCRdb's copy, which holds only in-frame ones; the method was immunoSEQ multiplex PCR. Of 110,000 or so clones detected, more than 85% appear once; the ten largest clones hold 4.5%. Sequences were derived from peripheral blood, sampled on day 0 of AZD1222 vaccination. The source of these receptors is an adult in good health.

This rearrangement joins TRBV18 to TRBJ1-5; 9 nucleotides match TRBD1. This CDR3 has 17 residues. CDR1 and CDR2 from the germline V gene are KGHSH and LQKENI. V lost 6 bases, J lost 1 base, and 10 bases stayed unmatched. CDR3 residues: CASSGTGTAKSNQPQHF. CDR3 DNA: TGTGCCAGCTCGGGGACAGGGACGGCTAAGAGCAATCAGCCCCAGCATTTT.

The chain combines TRBV12-3 or TRBV12-4 with TRBJ1-1; D perhaps matches TRBD1 (5 bases). CDR3 length: 13 amino acids. Trimming stripped 3 bases from V and 7 bases from J, with 12 bases between. The CDR3 here is CASSFPGSIEAFF. Written as DNA, the CDR3 is TGTGCCAGCAGTTTCCCAGGGAGCATTGAAGCTTTCTTT.

V usage is TRBV5-1 and J usage is TRBJ1-3; no clear D gene. The CDR3 runs to 16 residues. Germline assignment: CDR1 SGHRS and CDR2 YFSETQ. V was clipped by 3 bases and J by 0 bases, with 13 bases between them. This CDR3 is CASSYTVTGSGNTIYF. CDR3 coding DNA: TGCGCCAGCAGCTATACAGTTACGGGCTCTGGAAACACCATATATTTT.

The chain links TRBV18 to TRBJ1-2; possible D gene TRBD1, 6 bases. The V and J ends lost 6 bases and 8 bases respectively, with 13 bases between them. The CDR3 sequence is 12 residues long. In germline, CDR1 is KGHSH, CDR2 LQKENI. This CDR3 reads CASSPTGPGYTF. The DNA of the CDR3 is TGTGCCAGCTCCCCTACAGGGCCCGGCTACACCTTC. Using reference TRBV18 and TRBJ1-2 for the parts outside the CDR3, the full variable domain is NAGVMQNPRHLVRRRGQEARLRCSPMKGHSHVYWYRQLPEEGLKFMVYLQKENIIDESGMPKERFSAEFPKEGPSILRIQQVVRGDSAAYFCASSPTGPGYTFGSGTRLTVV.

V gene TRBV7-3 combines with J gene TRBJ1-6; perhaps TRBD1 as D (5 bases). The CDR3 length is 19 residues. Germline V gives CDR1 SGHTA, CDR2 FQGTGA. V was cut by 5 bases and J by 0 bases, with 20 bases left in between. The CDR3 is CASSGRLTRGSSYNSPLHF. DNA of the CDR3: TGTGCCAGCAGCGGGCGTCTTACTCGGGGGAGCTCCTATAATTCACCCCTCCACTTT.

The chain uses TRBV7-9 and TRBJ1-5; 11 bases line up with TRBD1. With V trimmed by 5 bases and J by 12 bases, 9 bases remained unmatched. This CDR3 contains 14 residues. Germline V gene lookup returns CDR1 SEHNR and CDR2 FQNEAQ (reference sequence). The CDR3 sequence is CASSTGQGASRQHF. The CDR3 DNA reads as TGTGCCAGCAGCACCGGACAGGGGGCCTCCCGCCAGCATTTT.

This chain connects TRBV14 to TRBJ1-1; unclear D gene. Trimming left V 1 base short and J 4 bases short, with 13 bases between. The germline CDR1 and CDR2 sequences are SGHDN and FVKESK. The CDR3 extends over 15 amino acids. The CDR3 region is CASSQAAGRGTEAFF. CDR3 nucleotides: TGTGCCAGCAGCCAAGCCGCTGGTCGGGGCACTGAAGCTTTCTTT.

This chain joins TRBV27 and TRBJ1-2; the D gene is possibly TRBD1 (5 bases). Trimming took 3 bases from V and 2 from J, leaving 16 bases between them. The germline CDR1 and CDR2 sequences are MNHEY and SMNVEV (reference sequence). The CDR3 covers 16 residues. In nucleotides, the CDR3 is TGTGCCAGCAGTTTTGTGATAGGGGTGGGCAACTATGGCTACACCTTC. This codes for CASSFVIGVGNYGYTF.

In DNA, the CDR3 is TGTGCCAGCAGCGGGGGGTTTGTGTCCCCGCCCGGCTACACCTTC. The encoded protein is CASSGGFVSPPGYTF. The V call is TRBV9, the J call TRBJ1-2, with D tentatively TRBD1 (5 bases). CDR1 is SGDLS, CDR2 YYNGEE, per germline. Trimming cost V 3 bases and J 8 bases, with 20 bases left between them. The CDR3 has 15 amino acids. The whole variable domain, filled in from reference TRBV9 and TRBJ1-2, reads DSGVTQTPKHLITATGQRVTLRCSPRSGDLSVYWYQQSLDQGLQFLIQYYNGEERAKGNILERFSAQQFPDLHSELNLSSLELGDSALYFCASSGGFVSPPGYTFGSGTRLTVV.

This chain joins TRBV30 and TRBJ1-1; D not resolved. The germline V and J ends were trimmed by 5 bases and 11 bases, with 21 bases remaining between them. This CDR3 has 13 amino acids. Germline values: CDR1 GTSNPN, CDR2 SVGIG (reference sequence). CDR3 region: CAWAVDPYQEAFF. The CDR3 region has the DNA TGTGCCTGGGCTGTAGACCCATATCAGGAGGCTTTCTTT.

The chain combines TRBV29-1 with TRBJ2-1; D gene uncertain. V gave up 0 bases and J gave up 14 bases, with 8 bases separating them. Germline CDR1 is SQVTM and CDR2 is ANQGSEA. There are 10 residues in the CDR3. CDR3 sequence (DNA): TGCAGCGTTGAAGAAGGGTTTAAGTTCTTC. Translation gives CSVEEGFKFF.

In its sample, this clone was seen once. The chain joins TRBV6-5 to TRBJ1-1; D is undetermined. CDR1 is MNHEY and CDR2 is SVGAGI in the germline V gene. This CDR3 is built from 13 residues. The V end was cut by 8 bases, the J end by 5 bases, with 15 bases between. CDR3 sequence (DNA): TGTGCCAGCGCGCTCAAAGTTACAACTGAAGCTTTCTTT. Translation: CASALKVTTEAFF.

In its sample, this clone was seen a few times. The chain joins TRBV9 to TRBJ2-7; 9 positions match TRBD2. The CDR3 spans 16 residues. With 0 bases clipped from V and 2 bases from J, the junction kept 6 bases outside the gene matches. CDR1 and CDR2 (germline): SGDLS, YYNGEE. CDR3 in amino acids: CASSVASSGAPYEQYF. In DNA, the CDR3 is TGTGCCAGCAGCGTAGCTTCTAGCGGGGCGCCCTACGAGCAGTACTTC.

The chain has TRBV7-8 and TRBJ2-2, with 10 bases that match TRBD2. V shed 2 bases and J 8 bases; nucleotides not matched to a gene: 11. Per germline, CDR1 SGHVS and CDR2 FQNEAQ. This CDR3 comprises 17 residues. CDR3: CASSLIAGGSSGGELFF. The DNA of the CDR3 is TGTGCCAGCAGCTTAATAGCGGGGGGCTCGTCTGGTGGGGAGCTGTTTTTT.

The chain combines TRBV28 with TRBJ1-5; D is perhaps TRBD1 (5 bases). The CDR3 runs 12 residues. Germline V gene sequence: CDR1 MDHEN, CDR2 SYDVKM. Trimming stripped 8 bases from V and 8 bases from J, with 13 bases between. DNA for the CDR3: TGTGCCAGCTCAGGGACCCTTAAGCCCCAGCATTTT. Amino acids: CASSGTLKPQHF.

A single count supports this clone. The chain recombines TRBV5-6 with TRBJ1-6; 7 positions match TRBD1. The germline V gene encodes CDR1 SGHDT and CDR2 YYEEEE. The CDR3 extends over 15 amino acids. V was pared by 2 bases and J by 9 bases, with 8 bases of the junction left unmatched. The DNA of the CDR3 is TGTGCCAGCAGCTTCGGGACAGACATACCTTCACCCCTCCACTTT. Translating it yields CASSFGTDIPSPLHF.

The CDR3 here is CASSQDGGGTDQPQHF. The CDR3 coding sequence is TGCGCCAGCAGCCAAGATGGAGGAGGTACTGATCAGCCCCAGCATTTT. The chain combines TRBV4-1 with TRBJ1-5, with D unclear. The CDR3 is 16 residues long. Trimming took 0 bases from V and 5 from J, leaving 14 bases between them. Germline V gene data show CDR1 as MGHRA and CDR2 as YSYEKL.

DNA of the CDR3: TGCGCCAGCAGCTTGGTCGGCGGGGAACCCTACAATGAGCAGTTCTTC. Protein: CASSLVGGEPYNEQFF. This chain links TRBV5-1 with TRBJ2-1; TRBD2 is a possible D gene (6 bases). The germline V gene encodes CDR1 SGHRS and CDR2 YFSETQ. This CDR3 contains 16 residues. The V end lost 0 bases, the J end lost 2 bases, and 12 bases lay between the germline ends.

The chain couples TRBV5-1 to TRBJ1-6, with TRBD1 as a possible D gene (5 bases). Germline V gives CDR1 SGHRS, CDR2 YFSETQ. V lost 0 bases and J 7 bases, leaving 14 bases between the germline ends. The CDR3 runs to 16 residues. As DNA, the CDR3 is TGCGCCAGCAGCTTGGCTGGAGGGACGGGGAATTCACCCCTCCACTTT. Translated, it gives CASSLAGGTGNSPLHF.

This sequence joins TRBV5-6 and TRBJ2-7; D remains ambiguous. Trimming pared 3 bases from V and 2 bases from J, leaving 9 bases between. The CDR3 extends over 13 amino acids. Looked up from germline, CDR1 is SGHDT and CDR2 is YYEEEE. The CDR3 loop is CASSSLKTYEQYF. CDR3 sequence (DNA): TGTGCCAGCAGCTCACTGAAGACCTACGAGCAGTACTTC.

This clone occurred once. This chain links TRBV7-2 with TRBJ1-5; no reliable D call. The length of the CDR3 is 14 residues. Between the trimmed V and J ends, which lost 8 bases and 11 bases, there was a span of 22 bases. The germline CDR1 and CDR2 sequences are SGHTA and FQGNSA. The CDR3 sequence is CASADLGNNHAQHF. Written as DNA, the CDR3 is TGTGCCAGCGCCGACTTAGGCAACAATCACGCCCAGCATTTT.

This chain links TRBV12-3 or TRBV12-4 with TRBJ1-2; D not certain. The CDR3 contains 13 residues. With 1 base removed from V and 7 bases from J, the gap between germline ends came to 10 bases. CDR3 region: CASSLGSGSGYTF. For the CDR3, the DNA is TGTGCCAGCAGTTTAGGATCGGGTTCTGGCTACACCTTC.

This chain's CDR3 is CASSDVTSGGGNEQFF. The CDR3, as DNA: TGTGCCAGCAGTGATGTCACGAGCGGGGGAGGGAATGAGCAGTTCTTC. The chain is built from TRBV2 and TRBJ2-1; 8 nucleotides match TRBD2. Germline loops: CDR1 SNHLY, CDR2 FYNNEI. The junction had 11 bases not matched to a gene; V was cut back by 3 bases and J by 7 bases. CDR3 length: 16 residues.

The chain recombines TRBV11-2 with TRBJ1-2; D unresolved. Germline V gene sequence: CDR1 SGHAT, CDR2 FQNNGV. There are 15 residues in the CDR3. Trimming shortened V by 0 bases and J by 6 bases, and 14 bases separated the two germline ends. CDR3 sequence reads: CASSLDGGLGHGYTF. DNA of the CDR3: TGTGCCAGCAGCTTAGATGGAGGCCTAGGACATGGCTACACCTTC.

The chain joins TRBV10-3 to TRBJ2-4; D remains ambiguous. Germline assignment: CDR1 ENHRY and CDR2 SYGVKD. Trimming cost V 3 bases and J 0 bases, with 6 bases left between them. The CDR3 is made up of 14 amino acids. Written as DNA, the CDR3 is TGTGCCATCAGTGAACTGGGAGCCAAAAACATTCAGTACTTC. It encodes CAISELGAKNIQYF.